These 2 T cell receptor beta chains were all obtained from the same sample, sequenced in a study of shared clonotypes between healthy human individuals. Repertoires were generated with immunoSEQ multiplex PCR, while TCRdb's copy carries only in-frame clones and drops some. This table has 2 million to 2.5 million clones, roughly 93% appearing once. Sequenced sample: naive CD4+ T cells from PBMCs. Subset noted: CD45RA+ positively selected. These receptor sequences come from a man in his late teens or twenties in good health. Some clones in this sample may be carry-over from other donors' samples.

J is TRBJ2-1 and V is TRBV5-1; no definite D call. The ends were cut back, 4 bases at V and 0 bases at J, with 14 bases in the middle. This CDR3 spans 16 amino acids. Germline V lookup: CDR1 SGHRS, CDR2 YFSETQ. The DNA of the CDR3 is TGCGCCAGCAGCCGTACTACCTCAAGCTCCTACAATGAGCAGTTCTTC. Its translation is CASSRTTSSSYNEQFF. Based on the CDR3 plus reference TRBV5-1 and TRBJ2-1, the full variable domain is KAGVTQTPRYLIKTRGQQVTLSCSPISGHRSVSWYQQTPGQGLQFLFEYFSETQRNKGNFPGRFSGRQFSNSRSEMNVSTLELGDSALYLCASSRTTSSSYNEQFFGPGTRLTVL.

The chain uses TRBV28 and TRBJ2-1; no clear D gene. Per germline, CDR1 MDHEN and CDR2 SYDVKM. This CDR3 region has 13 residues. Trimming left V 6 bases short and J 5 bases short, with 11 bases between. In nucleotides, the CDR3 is TGTGCCAGCAGGCTGGACGGACACAATGAGCAGTTCTTC. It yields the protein CASRLDGHNEQFF.